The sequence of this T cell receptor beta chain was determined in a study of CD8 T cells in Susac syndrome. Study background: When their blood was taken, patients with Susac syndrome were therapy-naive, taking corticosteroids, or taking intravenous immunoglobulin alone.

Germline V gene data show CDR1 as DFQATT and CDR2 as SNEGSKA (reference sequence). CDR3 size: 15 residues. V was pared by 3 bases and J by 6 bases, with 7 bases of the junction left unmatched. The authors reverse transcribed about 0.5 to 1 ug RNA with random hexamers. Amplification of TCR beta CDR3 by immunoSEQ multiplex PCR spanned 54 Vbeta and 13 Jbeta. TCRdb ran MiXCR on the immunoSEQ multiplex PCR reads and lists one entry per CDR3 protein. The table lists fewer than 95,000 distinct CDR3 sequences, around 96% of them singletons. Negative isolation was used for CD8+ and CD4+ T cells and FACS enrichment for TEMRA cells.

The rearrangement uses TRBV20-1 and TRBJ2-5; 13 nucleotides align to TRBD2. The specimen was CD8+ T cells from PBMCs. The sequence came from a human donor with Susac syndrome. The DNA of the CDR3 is TGCAGTGCTAGCCCTACTAGCGGGGGGGCCAAGACCCAGTACTTC. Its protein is CSASPTSGGAKTQYF.